This T cell receptor (beta chain) was found in a study of CD8 T cells in Susac syndrome (dated by TCRdb to about 2019). Study-wide context: Whether CD8+ T cell activation and differentiation in Susac syndrome was antigen driven was tested using repertoire sequencing. The clonality of the CD8+ T cell repertoire was compared across around twelve healthy donors, about 14 Susac syndrome patients and around 16 multiple sclerosis patients. Broader findings and caveats from the paper: The TCR sequencing and HLA analysis was acknowledged to have included a relatively small number of individuals.

Peripheral blood CD8+ and CD4+ T cells from healthy donors, Susac syndrome patients and multiple sclerosis patients were profiled using high-throughput TCR beta sequencing. The multiple sclerosis controls were treatment-naive patients who had stable or active relapsing-remitting disease and met the revised McDonald criteria. CD8+ TEMRA cells were enriched by FACS, while bulk CD8+ and CD4+ T cells were purified by magnetic negative isolation. Blood was collected in EDTA tubes and processed within 24 hours, with PBMCs isolated through density gradient centrifugation. PBMCs intended for TCR sequencing were frozen in liquid nitrogen and were later thawed in a 37 degrees C water bath. The sorted or isolated CD4+, CD8+ and CD8+ TEMRA cells reached a purity of at least 90%. The germline V gene gives CDR1 as MNHEY and CDR2 as SVGAGI. Trimming removed 3 bases from V and 8 bases from J; the gene matches leave 7 bases unexplained. The CDR3 numbers 14 residues from cysteine through phenylalanine. Here the CDR3 DNA is all that survives: 42 bases in frame from base 1.

RNA was extracted using the RNeasy kit, and roughly 0.5 to 1 microgram was reverse transcribed with random hexamers. The immunoSEQ multiplex PCR assay, which covers 54 Vbeta and 13 Jbeta segments, was used to amplify TCR beta CDR3 regions. PCR amplification bias was corrected by using a synthetic template baseline for primer optimization and computational correction. The original pipeline was this. Only productive sequences were kept, with reads annotated to V, D and J genes according to IMGT and analyzed in immunoSEQ Analyzer. Clonality was calculated as one minus the Shannon entropy normalized by log2 of the number of productive unique sequences. For each patient and control, public and private clones were evaluated among the 100 most prevalent clones. Clones were defined as Susac-specific if absent from the healthy and MS cohorts, from more than 900 published viral clones and from other ImmuneACCESS disease sequences. TCRdb trimmed the raw reads at Q25, called clones with MiXCR and kept productive beta chains. Rows are unified per CDR3 protein, each entry keeping the most common DNA and genes. TCRdb's processing, not the authors' own work, is the source of the V and J calls. The sample has 250,000 to 350,000 distinct CDR3 sequences on record, around 83% of them singletons. The ten largest clones add up to about 0.11% of the sample.

With respect to this clonotype: It lacks a known antigen. No base-level quality is on record; no much larger clone is a single base apart.

This clonotype was obtained from a human donor with multiple sclerosis. The rearrangement combines TRBV6-5 with TRBJ1-2; TRBD1 matches 9 bases in the middle. The sequenced material came from CD8+ T cells from PBMCs. The CDR3 in this case is CASSYGTGPEGYTF. The nucleotide sequence is given as TGTGCCAGCAGTTATGGGACAGGGCCTGAAGGCTACACCTTC.